A single sample is the source of the 28 T cell receptor beta chains below, sequenced in a study of molecular identifiers for immune sequencing clone quantification. TCRdb recomputed calls from the PCR reads with MiXCR, one row per CDR3 protein. The sample lists 60,000 to 70,000 distinct CDR3 sequences; 19% were seen once. Sequenced: naive CD8+ T cells from blood, with Jurkat cell RNA spiked in. The subset is: FACS-sorted CD8+CD4-CCR7+CD45RA+ naive T cells. These TCRs come from a human donor in good health. Some libraries in this study had Jurkat cell RNA spiked in.

This clonotype was counted many times. V and J are TRBV6-5 and TRBJ2-1; no clear D gene. With 2 bases removed from V and 5 bases from J, the gap between germline ends came to 10 bases. The germline V gene has CDR1 MNHEY and CDR2 SVGAGI. The CDR3 consists of 14 residues. The CDR3 reads CASSYTGPNNEQFF. The CDR3 DNA follows: TGTGCCAGCAGTTACACCGGGCCCAACAATGAGCAGTTCTTC.

As for this clonotype: A clone one base away is much larger, so this may be a read error. CDR3 sequence: CSAYSWREADEQFF. DNA of the CDR3: TGCAGTGCTTACTCCTGGCGGGAGGCCGATGAGCAGTTCTTC. The chain carries TRBV20-1 and TRBJ2-1; 8 nucleotides match TRBD2. The CDR3 contains 14 residues. The junction had 11 bases not matched to a gene; V was cut back by 5 bases and J by 8 bases. From germline, CDR1 is DFQATT and CDR2 SNEGSKA (reference sequence).

This clonotype occurred many times. The rearrangement joins TRBV29-1 to TRBJ1-3; unclear D gene. Germline V lookup: CDR1 SQVTM, CDR2 ANQGSEA. CDR3 length: 11 residues. V lost 7 bases and J lost 3, with 7 bases in between. CDR3 in DNA: TGCAGCGCCCCCGTTGGAAACACCATATATTTT. Its protein product is CSAPVGNTIYF. Drawing the rest from reference TRBV29-1 and TRBJ1-3, the complete variable domain is SAVISQKPSRDICQRGTSLTIQCQVDSQVTMMFWYRQQPGQSLTLIATANQGSEATYESGFVIDKFPISRPNLTFSTLTVSNMSPEDSSIYLCSAPVGNTIYFGEGSWLTVV.

Only a few counts were recorded for this clonotype. The rearrangement joins TRBV4-2 to TRBJ2-2; D call uncertain. CDR3 length: 16 amino acids. The V end was cut by 0 bases, the J end by 1 base, with 9 bases between. Germline-derived CDR1 and CDR2 are LGHNA and YNFKEQ. CDR3 protein: CASSQDPGLNTGELFF. Here the CDR3 DNA reads TGTGCCAGCAGCCAAGATCCCGGCCTGAACACCGGGGAGCTGTTTTTT.

This clonotype was seen ten or more times. The chain carries TRBV7-9 and TRBJ2-5; D perhaps matches TRBD1 (5 bases). The CDR3 has 14 residues. The V end was cut by 6 bases, the J end by 3 bases, with 14 bases between. The germline CDR1 and CDR2 sequences are SEHNR and FQNEAQ (reference sequence). The CDR3 region is CASRTKVREETQYF. DNA of the CDR3: TGTGCCAGCAGAACCAAGGTCAGGGAAGAGACCCAGTACTTC.

This clonotype was counted many times. One end of the junction fails to match germline, which may point to a read error. The chain uses TRBV7-7 and TRBJ2-3; D not certain. The V gene's germline CDR1 is SSHAT and CDR2 FNYEAQ (reference sequence). This CDR3 comprises 12 residues. CDR3 nucleotides: TGTGCTAGCAGCCCGCTTGCAGATACGCAGTATTTT. Protein: CASSPLADTQYF.

Points on this clonotype: This could be a read error, since a much larger clone is one nucleotide away. The chain has TRBV7-9 and TRBJ2-7; a possible D gene is TRBD2 (6 bases). Germline CDR1 SEHNR, CDR2 FQNEAQ (reference sequence). Trimming left V 6 bases short and J 11 bases short, with 23 bases between. The CDR3 is 14 residues long. CDR3 amino acids: CASSPQEGVAGKYF. In DNA form, the CDR3 reads TGTGCCAGCAGTCCTCAGGAAGGGGTGGCGGGAAAGTACTTC.

This clonotype was observed many times. This chain joins TRBV15 and TRBJ1-2; the D is unclear. V lost 1 base and J 1 base, leaving 16 bases between the germline ends. This CDR3 comprises 17 residues. CDR1 LNHNV and CDR2 YYDKDF come from the germline V gene (reference sequence). The CDR3 region is CATSRVSLSGFNYGYTF. CDR3 sequence (DNA): TGTGCCACCAGCAGAGTCTCACTTTCGGGATTTAACTATGGCTACACCTTC.

This clonotype was counted at least ten times. The CDR3 protein is CASSLGFGENTEAFF. CDR3 coding DNA: TGTGCCAGCAGCTTAGGGTTTGGGGAGAACACTGAAGCTTTCTTT. The V call is TRBV7-9, the J call TRBJ1-1; D is ambiguous. The germline gives CDR1 SEHNR, CDR2 FQNEAQ (reference sequence). Trimming took 1 base from V and 1 from J, leaving 10 bases between them. The CDR3 is made up of 15 amino acids.

This clonotype was found many times. The V call is TRBV5-1, the J call TRBJ2-3; 7 nucleotides align to TRBD2. Germline loops: CDR1 SGHRS, CDR2 YFSETQ. J lost 2 bases, V lost 3 bases, and 9 bases had no gene match. The CDR3 length is 16 residues. In DNA, the CDR3 is TGCGCCAGCAGCTCCTGGACTAGATTACTCACAGATACGCAGTATTTT. It translates to CASSSWTRLLTDTQYF.

This clonotype has ten or more counts. This chain connects TRBV7-9 to TRBJ2-1; 8 bases are shared with TRBD1. Germline-derived CDR1 and CDR2 are SEHNR and FQNEAQ (reference sequence). The CDR3 sequence is 14 residues long. Losses at the gene ends were 5 bases for V and 3 bases for J; bases not matched to a gene: 3. CDR3 amino acids: CASSQDRDYNEQFF. CDR3 in DNA: TGTGCCAGCAGCCAGGACAGGGACTACAATGAGCAGTTCTTC. Looking up the rest from reference TRBV7-9 and TRBJ2-1 gives the full variable domain: DTGVSQNPRHKITKRGQNVTFRCDPISEHNRLYWYRQTLGQGPEFLTYFQNEAQLEKSRLLSDRFSAERPKGSFSTLEIQRTEQGDSAMYLCASSQDRDYNEQFFGPGTRLTVL.

As for this clonotype: This could be a read error, since a much larger clone is one nucleotide away. The V call is TRBV11-2, the J call TRBJ2-1; TRBD2 might be the D (6 bases). The CDR3 extends over 14 amino acids. Germline V gene sequence: CDR1 SGHAT, CDR2 FQNNGV. The CDR3 nucleotides are TGTGTCAGCAGCCTCTTAGCGGAGGGGAATGAGCAGTTCTTC. Protein product: CVSSLLAEGNEQFF.

Turning to this clonotype: A clone one base away is much larger, so this may be a read error. The chain joins TRBV6-1 to TRBJ2-4, with a possible D match to TRBD1 (6 bases). Germline CDR1 MNHNS, CDR2 SASEGT. V was pared by 5 bases and J by 11 bases, with 16 bases between. This CDR3 is 13 amino acids long. In nucleotides, the CDR3 is TGTGCCAGCAGTAAGAACAGGGCGGACGTTCAGTACTTC. It is translated as CASSKNRADVQYF.

This clonotype was seen at least ten times. The chain has TRBV4-1 and TRBJ1-1; TRBD1 matches at 7 bases. J was trimmed by 2 bases and V by 4 bases; bases with no gene match: 7. From germline, CDR1 is MGHRA and CDR2 YSYEKL. The CDR3 is made up of 15 amino acids. This CDR3 reads CASSLRTGTNTEAFF. CDR3 DNA: TGCGCCAGCAGCCTTCGGACAGGAACTAACACTGAAGCTTTCTTT.

The genes are TRBV7-9 and TRBJ2-3; TRBD1 matches at 9 bases. Trimming took 3 bases from V and 4 from J; bases not matched to a gene: 5. There are 15 residues in the CDR3. Germline V gene data show CDR1 as SEHNR and CDR2 as FQNEAQ (reference sequence). CDR3 protein: CASSFGTGSPDTQYF. CDR3 nucleotide sequence: TGTGCCAGCAGCTTCGGGACAGGGTCCCCAGATACGCAGTATTTT.

As regards this clonotype: This may be a read error: a much more frequent sequence differs by one nucleotide. The chain couples TRBV4-3 to TRBJ2-1; D might be TRBD2 (5 bases). This CDR3 region has 14 residues. In germline, CDR1 is LGHNA, CDR2 YSLEER. The CDR3: CTSSQADWGNEQFF. In DNA, the CDR3 is TGCACCAGCAGCCAAGCGGACTGGGGCAATGAGCAGTTCTTC.

This clonotype was recorded at least ten times. The chain links TRBV6-6 to TRBJ2-2; 7 nucleotides line up with TRBD2. CDR3 length equals 14 residues. V lost 6 bases, J lost 6 bases, and 7 bases stayed unmatched. Germline V gene lookup returns CDR1 MNHNY and CDR2 SVGAGI (reference sequence). CDR3 in DNA: TGTGCCAGCAGCCCATATGGACTAGCCGGGGAGCTGTTTTTT. Translated: CASSPYGLAGELFF.

Ten or more counts support this clonotype. This chain connects TRBV4-2 to TRBJ2-7; D is perhaps TRBD2 (5 bases). With 5 bases removed from V and 5 bases from J, the gap between germline ends came to 16 bases. CDR1 and CDR2 (germline): LGHNA, YNFKEQ. This CDR3 has 14 amino acids. DNA of the CDR3: TGTGCCAGCAGCAACGGGGTAGGTTTTGACGAGCAGTACTTC. Amino acid sequence: CASSNGVGFDEQYF.

J is TRBJ2-2 and V is TRBV27, with D perhaps given as TRBD1 or TRBD2 (6 bases each). Trimming took 3 bases from V and 9 from J, leaving 8 bases between them. CDR1 is MNHEY, CDR2 SMNVEV, per germline (reference sequence). The CDR3 totals 12 residues. The CDR3 loop reads CASSLGGRELFF. CDR3 DNA sequence: TGTGCCAGCAGTTTGGGGGGCCGGGAGCTGTTTTTT.

A word on this clonotype: Just one base apart from a much larger clone, this may be a read error. This chain connects TRBV12-3 or TRBV12-4 to TRBJ1-5; TRBD1 is a possible D gene (6 bases). V was trimmed by 6 bases and J by 4 bases, leaving 19 bases between them. This CDR3 is built from 16 residues. The CDR3 sequence: CASSYGQPGSNQPQHF. In DNA, the CDR3 is TGTGCCAGCAGCTATGGACAGCCGGGGTCAAATCAGCCCCAGCATTTT.

This clonotype has a count of ten or more. This sequence joins TRBV5-1 and TRBJ2-3, with TRBD2 matching 13 bases. The germline CDR1 and CDR2 sequences are SGHRS and YFSETQ. V trimming: 5 bases; J trimming: 3 bases; junction bases outside the gene matches: 12. The CDR3 is 18 residues long. This CDR3 reads CASRGTSGTGWYTDTQYF. The CDR3 DNA reads as TGCGCCAGCAGAGGGACTAGCGGGACCGGTTGGTATACAGATACGCAGTATTTT.

This clonotype occurred many times. The CDR3 sequence is CSVEDRKRNTGELFF. CDR3 bases: TGCAGCGTTGAAGATCGTAAAAGAAACACCGGGGAGCTGTTTTTT. This chain uses TRBV29-1 with TRBJ2-2, with D unresolved. The CDR3 runs to 15 residues. Trimming took 0 bases from V and 2 from J, leaving 10 bases between them. CDR1 SQVTM and CDR2 ANQGSEA come from the germline V gene.

This clonotype was seen repeatedly, ten times or more. V and J are TRBV4-1 and TRBJ2-5; no reliable D call. CDR3 length: 14 amino acids. Germline-derived CDR1 and CDR2 are MGHRA and YSYEKL. Deletions cut 4 bases from V and 5 bases from J, with 14 bases between. CDR3 residues: CASSRQDGLETQYF. The CDR3 coding sequence is TGCGCCAGCAGCCGTCAAGATGGGCTCGAGACCCAGTACTTC.

As to this clonotype: This clone may be a read error of a much larger clone one base away. The rearrangement uses TRBV20-1 and TRBJ2-3; D is tentatively TRBD1 or TRBD2 (5 bases each). CDR1 and CDR2 from the germline V gene are DFQATT and SNEGSKA (reference sequence). The CDR3 consists of 12 residues. Deletions cut 6 bases from V and 2 bases from J, with 9 bases between. The DNA of the CDR3 is TGCAGTGCAGGGACCGACACAGATACGCAGTATTTT. Amino acid sequence: CSAGTDTDTQYF.

This clonotype occurred a few times. Since a much larger clone is just one base distant, this may be a read error. The rearrangement joins TRBV7-8 to TRBJ1-1, with TRBD1 as a possible D gene (5 bases). Per germline, CDR1 SGHVS and CDR2 FQNEAQ. The CDR3 contains 15 residues. Written as DNA, the CDR3 is TGTGCCAGCAGCTTGCTGACAGTGATGAACACTGGAGCTTTCTTT. Translation: CASSLLTVMNTGAFF.

The gene calls are TRBV29-1 and TRBJ2-7; D gene uncertain. V lost 4 bases, J lost 5 bases, and 6 bases lay in between. CDR3 length: 10 amino acids. Germline V gene lookup returns CDR1 SQVTM and CDR2 ANQGSEA. CDR3 in DNA: TGCAGCGTTGTGGCCCACGAGCAGTACTTC. Protein product: CSVVAHEQYF.

This clonotype was picked up many times. The chain links TRBV7-2 to TRBJ2-7; D is unresolved. The CDR3 consists of 14 residues. Trimming removed 1 base at V and 3 bases at J, with 10 bases between. CDR1 SGHTA and CDR2 FQGNSA come from the germline V gene. The CDR3 nucleotides are TGTGCCAGCAGCTTAGGGAGAAACGGCTACGAGCAGTACTTC. Its translation is CASSLGRNGYEQYF.

Concerning this clonotype: A clone one base away is much larger, so this may be a read error. The gene calls are TRBV7-2 and TRBJ2-2, with 8 bases fitting TRBD2. The germline gives CDR1 SGHTA, CDR2 FQGNSA. The CDR3 is 16 amino acids. The CDR3 is CASSPQGLAFPGELVF. Written as DNA, the CDR3 is TGTGCCAGCAGCCCCCAAGGACTAGCTTTTCCCGGGGAGCTGGTTTTT.